This is a list of T cell receptor beta chains from one sample in a study of cytotoxic CD8 clonotypes in ibrutinib-treated CLL. Profiled with immunoSEQ multiplex PCR; TCRdb holds only in-frame clones, not every one. This table holds approximately 300,000 clones, around four fifths found once. Sequencing was performed on PBMCs, taken before ibrutinib treatment. Source of these receptors: a human donor with chronic lymphocytic leukemia. CDR3s include the opening cysteine and the closing phenylalanine or tryptophan. The D gene is left open where the match is weak.

D gene: TRBD1; V gene: TRBV29-1; J gene: TRBJ2-1; CDR3 length: 14; CDR3 protein: CSVELQGVYNEQFF
D gene: NA; V gene: TRBV11-1; J gene: TRBJ2-7; CDR3 length: 12; CDR3 protein: CASSLFSYEQYF
D gene: NA; V gene: TRBV2; J gene: TRBJ1-5; CDR3 length: 14; CDR3 protein: CASSARGDYQPQHF
D gene: NA; V gene: TRBV5-1; J gene: TRBJ2-3; CDR3 length: 15; CDR3 protein: CASSLSQGSTDTQYF
D gene: NA; V gene: TRBV5-4; J gene: TRBJ1-2; CDR3 length: 12; CDR3 protein: CASSFQGYGYTF
D gene: NA; V gene: TRBV5-8; J gene: TRBJ2-6; CDR3 length: 13; CDR3 protein: CASSLKGVNVLTF
D gene: NA; V gene: TRBV4-2; J gene: TRBJ2-5; CDR3 length: 16; CDR3 protein: CASSQPSTIIQETQYF
D gene: TRBD1; V gene: TRBV2; J gene: TRBJ1-4; CDR3 length: 20; CDR3 protein: CASRVTGGGKGWSTNEKLFF
D gene: TRBD2; V gene: TRBV28; J gene: TRBJ2-4; CDR3 length: 15; CDR3 protein: CASSLPSGSFFIQYF
D gene: TRBD2; V gene: TRBV7-9; J gene: TRBJ2-5; CDR3 length: 16; CDR3 protein: CASSLVAAGVSETQYF
D gene: NA; V gene: TRBV21-1; J gene: TRBJ2-7; CDR3 length: 16; CDR3 protein: CASSSRKGPSGYEQYF
D gene: NA; V gene: TRBV7-9; J gene: TRBJ2-1; CDR3 length: 18; CDR3 protein: CASSLDWMTSVSYNEQFF
D gene: NA; V gene: TRBV7-6; J gene: TRBJ2-5; CDR3 length: 15; CDR3 protein: CASSLEGSSRETQYF
D gene: NA; V gene: TRBV18; J gene: TRBJ2-3; CDR3 length: 13; CDR3 protein: CASSGRLTDTQYF
D gene: NA; V gene: TRBV19; J gene: TRBJ2-1; CDR3 length: 16; CDR3 protein: CASSRMTADTYNEQFF
D gene: TRBD2; V gene: TRBV19; J gene: TRBJ2-7; CDR3 length: 12; CDR3 protein: CATTSGRGEQYF
D gene: TRBD2; V gene: TRBV7-9; J gene: TRBJ2-7; CDR3 length: 15; CDR3 protein: CASSSRLAGNYEQYF
D gene: NA; V gene: TRBV7-4; J gene: TRBJ2-5; CDR3 length: 17; CDR3 protein: CASSLDFVPGNSETQYF
D gene: NA; V gene: TRBV30; J gene: TRBJ1-2; CDR3 length: 14; CDR3 protein: CAWIPGPLNYGYTF
D gene: NA; V gene: TRBV6-6; J gene: TRBJ1-1; CDR3 length: 15; CDR3 protein: CASSYSEAWGAEAFF
D gene: NA; V gene: TRBV15; J gene: TRBJ1-1; CDR3 length: 16; CDR3 protein: CATSRGLQVMNTEAFF
D gene: TRBD1; V gene: TRBV7-2; J gene: TRBJ1-3; CDR3 length: 15; CDR3 protein: CASSLGTASGNTIYF
D gene: TRBD1; V gene: TRBV5-1; J gene: TRBJ2-3; CDR3 length: 15; CDR3 protein: CASSVQGHPTDTQYF
D gene: NA; V gene: TRBV27; J gene: TRBJ2-7; CDR3 length: 13; CDR3 protein: CASSFPDSYEQYF
D gene: NA; V gene: TRBV7-6; J gene: TRBJ1-3; CDR3 length: 13; CDR3 protein: CASRRGGENTIYF
D gene: NA; V gene: TRBV30; J gene: TRBJ1-1; CDR3 length: 14; CDR3 protein: CAWSFDSGWTEAFF
D gene: NA; V gene: TRBV29-1; J gene: TRBJ1-4; CDR3 length: 12; CDR3 protein: CSAGTQHEKLFF
D gene: NA; V gene: TRBV4-3; J gene: TRBJ2-1; CDR3 length: 14; CDR3 protein: CASSQRLSYNEQFF
D gene: NA; V gene: TRBV6-4; J gene: TRBJ1-1; CDR3 length: 13; CDR3 protein: CASRLELNTEAFF
D gene: TRBD1; V gene: TRBV25-1; J gene: TRBJ1-2; CDR3 length: 13; CDR3 protein: CASTAGQGYGYTF
D gene: TRBD1; V gene: TRBV7-8; J gene: TRBJ2-5; CDR3 length: 17; CDR3 protein: CASSNLDRWGGQETQYF
D gene: TRBD1; V gene: TRBV9; J gene: TRBJ2-7; CDR3 length: 14; CDR3 protein: CASSVGGTDYEQYF
D gene: NA; V gene: TRBV4-3; J gene: TRBJ2-5; CDR3 length: 14; CDR3 protein: CASSQDIAQETQYF
D gene: NA; V gene: TRBV9; J gene: TRBJ2-3; CDR3 length: 12; CDR3 protein: CASSRRTDTQYF
D gene: TRBD2; V gene: TRBV28; J gene: TRBJ2-7; CDR3 length: 15; CDR3 protein: CASSLGSGRVGEQYF
D gene: NA; V gene: TRBV7-9; J gene: TRBJ2-3; CDR3 length: 15; CDR3 protein: CASSPKLGGVDTQYF
D gene: TRBD1; V gene: TRBV25-1; J gene: TRBJ1-2; CDR3 length: 14; CDR3 protein: CASSLGQGNYGYTF
D gene: TRBD1; V gene: TRBV7-6; J gene: TRBJ2-7; CDR3 length: 14; CDR3 protein: CASSLAGQAYEQYF
D gene: TRBD2; V gene: TRBV5-4; J gene: TRBJ2-5; CDR3 length: 16; CDR3 protein: CASSSSSGRALETQYF
D gene: TRBD1; V gene: TRBV13; J gene: TRBJ2-5; CDR3 length: 14; CDR3 protein: CASSKRTGIETQYF
D gene: NA; V gene: TRBV25-1; J gene: TRBJ1-3; CDR3 length: 14; CDR3 protein: CASNSQGSGNTIYF
D gene: TRBD1; V gene: TRBV2; J gene: TRBJ2-1; CDR3 length: 14; CDR3 protein: CASMPGQGYNEQFF
D gene: TRBD1; V gene: TRBV5-1; J gene: TRBJ2-5; CDR3 length: 15; CDR3 protein: CASSTGTGSGETQYF
D gene: TRBD2; V gene: TRBV5-1; J gene: TRBJ2-7; CDR3 length: 16; CDR3 protein: CASSRRLAGADYEQYF
D gene: NA; V gene: TRBV28; J gene: TRBJ1-2; CDR3 length: 14; CDR3 protein: CASRTQEANYGYTF